A single sample is the source of the 20 T cell receptor beta chains below, sequenced in a study of T cell clones after liver transplantation. Using immunoSEQ multiplex PCR, the repertoire was profiled, and TCRdb retains in-frame clones only, with some absent. The sample holds some 59,000 clones, 70% to 80% seen once. The material was CD4+ T cells from blood, obtained before liver transplant. The source of these receptors is a human donor who received a liver transplant.

Notes on this clone: Relative to the germline gene, one junction end is altered; a read error may explain this. The chain combines TRBV7-9 with TRBJ2-1; 7 bases fit TRBD2. The V gene's germline CDR1 is SEHNR and CDR2 FQNEAQ (reference sequence). This CDR3 comprises 17 residues. The CDR3 protein is CASTLSSGLLAYNEQFF. CDR3 DNA: TGTGCCAGCACCTTAAGTAGCGGGCTCTTAGCCTACAATGAGCAGTTCTTC.

The chain recombines TRBV6-6 with TRBJ1-5, with TRBD1 matching 7 bases. This CDR3 contains 13 residues. The junction had 7 bases not matched to a gene; V was cut back by 10 bases and J by 4 bases. Germline CDR1 and CDR2: MNHNY and SVGAGI (reference sequence). The CDR3 nucleotides are TGTGCCACTACAGGGGATTTAAATCAGCCCCAGCATTTT. This encodes CATTGDLNQPQHF.

This rearrangement joins TRBV6-4 to TRBJ2-3, with a weak D call TRBD1 (6 bases). The V end was cut by 6 bases, the J end by 2 bases, with 12 bases between. The CDR3 sequence is 14 residues long. The germline gives CDR1 MRHNA, CDR2 SNTAGT. Here the CDR3 reads CASSRDTFTDTQYF. CDR3 sequence (DNA): TGTGCCAGCAGCCGGGACACCTTCACAGATACGCAGTATTTT.

CDR3 sequence (DNA): TGTGCCAGTAGTATTATGGACAGGGGAGTTGAAAAACTGTTTTTT. This encodes CASSIMDRGVEKLFF. The J gene is TRBJ1-4, the V gene TRBV19, with 9 bases identical to TRBD1. In germline, CDR1 is LNHDA, CDR2 SQIVND (reference sequence). The V segment lost 3 bases and the J segment 7 bases; nucleotides outside the gene matches: 6. The CDR3 length is 15 residues. Using reference TRBV19 and TRBJ1-4 for the parts outside the CDR3, the full variable domain is DGGITQSPKYLFRKEGQNVTLSCEQNLNHDAMYWYRQDPGQGLRLIYYSQIVNDFQKGDIAEGYSVSREKKESFPLTVTSAQKNPTAFYLCASSIMDRGVEKLFFGSGTQLSVL.

The table lists this clone with many counts. The CDR3 here is CASSYGQGLNTEAFF. CDR3 DNA sequence: TGTGCCAGCAGTTACGGACAGGGATTGAACACTGAAGCTTTCTTT. J is TRBJ1-1 and V is TRBV6-5, with TRBD1 matching 8 bases. Germline V gene sequence: CDR1 MNHEY, CDR2 SVGAGI. The CDR3 length is 15 residues. V was clipped by 2 bases and J by 0 bases; unmatched bases: 2.

This clone was seen more than once but under ten times. J is TRBJ1-1 and V is TRBV2; no reliable D call. This CDR3 is 11 amino acids long. CDR1 is SNHLY, CDR2 FYNNEI, per germline. The V end lost 7 bases, the J end lost 7 bases, and 10 bases lay between the germline ends. The CDR3 nucleotides read TGTGCCAGCATGGTCCGGGGTGAAGCTTTCTTT. Translated, it gives CASMVRGEAFF.

There are many counts of this clone. The chain recombines TRBV27 with TRBJ1-1, with 9 bases aligning to TRBD1. CDR1 MNHEY and CDR2 SMNVEV come from the germline V gene (reference sequence). The V gene end was trimmed by 4 bases and the J gene end by 4 bases; junction bases not matched to a gene: 4. CDR3 length equals 14 residues. For the CDR3, the DNA is TGTGCCAGCAGTTGGGGGACAGGGACCACTGAAGCTTTCTTT. The encoded protein is CASSWGTGTTEAFF.

This clone has only one observation. V and J are TRBV13 and TRBJ2-7, with D unclear. V was clipped by 5 bases and J by 3 bases, with 14 bases between them. This CDR3 contains 14 residues. The V gene's germline CDR1 is PRHDT and CDR2 FYEKMQ (reference sequence). CDR3 DNA: TGTGCCAGCAGCATCGGAGACTCGGACTACGAGCAGTACTTC. Residues: CASSIGDSDYEQYF.

The J gene is TRBJ1-1, the V gene TRBV6-1, with D possibly being TRBD1 (6 bases). CDR3 size: 13 residues. Germline CDR1 and CDR2: MNHNS and SASEGT. Trimming removed 10 bases from V and 1 base from J, with 13 bases in between. The CDR3 here is CATLTGENTEAFF. In DNA form, the CDR3 reads TGTGCCACCCTGACAGGAGAGAACACTGAAGCTTTCTTT.

J is TRBJ1-6 and V is TRBV28, with TRBD1 identical over 7 bases. The CDR3 contains 13 residues. V lost 9 bases to trimming and J lost 6 bases; unmatched junction nucleotides: 5. The V gene's germline CDR1 is MDHEN and CDR2 SYDVKM. The CDR3 protein is CARPGQRNSPLHF. CDR3 DNA: TGTGCCAGGCCGGGACAGCGTAATTCACCCCTCCACTTT.

This clone has only one observation. The chain links TRBV19 to TRBJ2-3; perhaps TRBD2 as D (6 bases). Trimming left V 3 bases short and J 6 bases short, with 19 bases between. The CDR3 length is 16 residues. Germline V gene lookup returns CDR1 LNHDA and CDR2 SQIVND (reference sequence). CDR3 nucleotides: TGTGCCAGTAGTATTAGGGCGGGACGGCTCGCGGATACGCAGTATTTT. It yields the protein CASSIRAGRLADTQYF.

The V call is TRBV2, the J call TRBJ1-5; D is unclear. CDR1 is SNHLY and CDR2 is FYNNEI in the germline V gene. The CDR3 length is 13 residues. Trimming took off 6 bases at V and 5 bases at J, with 11 bases between the two ends. The CDR3 DNA reads TGTGCCAGCAGGAAAACCGGGGATCAGCCCCAGCATTTT. Its translation: CASRKTGDQPQHF. The full variable domain, in which reference TRBV2 and TRBJ1-5 provide the parts outside the CDR3, is EPEVTQTPSHQVTQMGQEVILRCVPISNHLYFYWYRQILGQKVEFLVSFYNNEISEKSEIFDDQFSVERPDGSNFTLKIRSTKLEDSAMYFCASRKTGDQPQHFGDGTRLSIL.

J is TRBJ2-3 and V is TRBV10-2, with 10 bases fitting TRBD2. In germline, CDR1 is WSHSY, CDR2 SAAADI. The CDR3 length is 15 residues. V was clipped by 6 bases and J by 2 bases; unmatched bases: 5. CDR3 sequence: CASSFSGGHTDTQYF. Written as DNA, the CDR3 is TGCGCCAGCAGCTTTAGCGGGGGGCACACAGATACGCAGTATTTT.

DNA for the CDR3: TGTGCCAGCCGACAGGAACCATCTGGGGCCAACGTCCTGACTTTC. Amino acids: CASRQEPSGANVLTF. V is TRBV6-4 and J is TRBJ2-6; a weak D match, TRBD1 (6 bases). V was cut by 8 bases and J by 1 base, with 12 bases left in between. The CDR3 loop spans 15 amino acids. Looked up from germline, CDR1 is MRHNA and CDR2 is SNTAGT.

V gene TRBV11-1 combines with J gene TRBJ2-3; D might be TRBD2 (5 bases). Germline V gene sequence: CDR1 SGHAT, CDR2 FQDESV (reference sequence). The CDR3 covers 12 residues. The V gene lost 5 bases and the J gene lost 9 bases, with 12 bases spanning the gap. The CDR3 DNA sequence: TGTGCCAGCAGCCAGACCGACTACACGCAGTATTTT. Protein product: CASSQTDYTQYF.

This chain connects TRBV7-2 to TRBJ2-3, with D unclear. CDR3 size: 15 residues. CDR1 is SGHTA and CDR2 is FQGNSA in the germline V gene. V was pared by 5 bases and J by 0 bases, with 12 bases between. The CDR3 loop is CASSLLGGSTDTQYF. Here the CDR3 DNA reads TGTGCCAGCAGCCTCCTAGGTGGGAGCACAGATACGCAGTATTTT.

The genes are TRBV5-1 and TRBJ1-2; D is ambiguous. Between the trimmed V and J ends, which lost 0 bases and 6 bases, there was a span of 15 bases. CDR3 length equals 15 residues. Germline lookup yields CDR1 SGHRS and CDR2 YFSETQ. CDR3 DNA: TGCGCCAGCAGCTTGGATGGCCGGGCAGCGGATGGCTACACCTTC. It is translated as CASSLDGRAADGYTF.

The chain carries TRBV28 and TRBJ2-7, with D possibly TRBD1 on 6 matching bases. CDR1 is MDHEN and CDR2 is SYDVKM in the germline V gene. Trimming pared 10 bases from V and 4 bases from J, leaving 17 bases between. CDR3 length: 13 residues. CDR3: CAIATRGVYEQYF. Written as DNA, the CDR3 is TGTGCCATCGCCACCAGGGGCGTATACGAGCAGTACTTC.

The chain joins TRBV7-3 to TRBJ2-2; tentatively, D is TRBD1 (7 bases). V dropped 5 bases and J dropped 4 bases, with 17 bases sitting between them. The germline CDR1 and CDR2 sequences are SGHTA and FQGTGA. This CDR3 region has 16 residues. The CDR3 nucleotides read TGTGCCAGCAGCGGAGGGGGCGCGTCGGCCACCGGGGAGCTGTTTTTT. Protein product: CASSGGGASATGELFF.

V is TRBV6-5 and J is TRBJ1-2; D perhaps matches TRBD1 (5 bases). This CDR3 spans 15 amino acids. Trimming removed 2 bases from V and 4 bases from J, with 14 bases in between. Germline V gives CDR1 MNHEY, CDR2 SVGAGI. The CDR3 sequence is CASSYVQGNLYGYTF. Written as DNA, the CDR3 is TGTGCCAGCAGTTACGTGCAGGGAAATCTCTATGGCTACACCTTC.